This T cell receptor (beta chain) was documented in a study of T cells in Graves' hyperthyroidism and ophthalmopathy. At the level of the study: The initial diagnosis was the point when peripheral blood was collected, ahead of any treatment.

Stable hyperthyroidism: no ophthalmopathy progression over 18 months of follow-up. Each diagnosis was grounded in clinical symptoms, serum thyroxine and TRAb, thyroid ultrasound, and orbital computed tomography. Germline-derived CDR1 and CDR2 are LNHDA and SQIVND (reference sequence). The CDR3 loop spans 15 amino acids. V shed 2 bases and J shed 3 bases, with 13 bases lying between them. Study-level points and caveats: From stable hyperthyroidism, ophthalmopathy was set apart by a 13 V-J model.

As regards this clonotype: Its antigen remains unknown.

RNA transcripts were the template for amplifying TCR beta CDR3 regions. TCR CDR3 underwent first-round RT-PCR with the HTBI primer set. TCRdb re-analysed the multiplex PCR reads in MiXCR, keeping a single row per CDR3 protein. This table holds some 690,000 distinct CDR3 sequences, around 15% found once. Input material: blood. The TCR comes from a man between 45 and 60 years old with Graves' hyperthyroidism. The V and J genes are TRBV19 and TRBJ1-2; D may be TRBD1 (6 bases). CDR3 residues: CASSITWAGDYGYTF. CDR3 coding DNA: TGTGCCAGTAGTATAACGTGGGCAGGGGACTATGGCTACACCTTC.